This TCR beta chain is from a study of T-cell memory formation after mild COVID-19. About the study: For the most part, TCR clusters were specific to one donor.

Whole-study findings and limits: Of the contracting clones, CD4+ ones lay mainly in CM and EM, and CD8+ ones in EMRA. Detection of some responders pre-infection suggested pre-existing cross-reactive memory T cells participated.

TCRdb redid the calling of the 5' RACE reads with MiXCR, one entry per CDR3 protein. The sample lists roughly 480,000 distinct CDR3 sequences, 20% to 30% occurring once. This CDR3 has 13 residues. Deletions cut 7 bases from V and 1 base from J, with 7 bases between. Per germline, CDR1 MNHEY and CDR2 SMNVEV (reference sequence). In this sample, this clonotype turned up a few times. What it binds is unknown. Specimen: PBMCs or a T cell subset sorted from them (not recorded which). The source is an adult woman who had mild COVID-19 (a few samples of this study predate the infection). Cell type and time point are not known. J is TRBJ2-2 and V is TRBV27, with D perhaps matching TRBD1 (5 bases). This CDR3 reads CASNQGNTGELFF. In DNA, the CDR3 is TGTGCCAGCAACCAGGGGAACACCGGGGAGCTGTTTTTT.